The rows below give T cell receptor beta chains drawn from one sample of a study of radiation and T cells in renal cell carcinoma. Produced via immunoSEQ multiplex PCR; TCRdb's table is partial and in-frame only. The table includes over 120,000 clones, approximately 86% detected once. Source: blood, taken from a patient whose treatment included radiotherapy and nephrectomy. Source of these receptors: a woman aged 50 to 60 with renal cell carcinoma. Each CDR3 is given with its conserved first and last residue. The order of the fields is D gene, V gene, clone size, J gene, CDR3 DNA, CDR3 protein. A D gene is named only where the DNA matches it firmly. The size entry is marked missing in some rows and otherwise reads once, few, many or a size class.

>NA|TRBV9|NA|TRBJ1-4
TGTGCCAGCAGCGTAGGAGTCAGCCAACCTGAAAAACTGTTTTTT
CASSVGVSQPEKLFF
>NA|TRBV18|NA|TRBJ1-1
TGTGCCAGCTCACCAGTGGTTTTGGCTGAAGCTTTCTTT
CASSPVVLAEAFF
>NA|TRBV6-5|many|TRBJ1-4
TGTGCCAGCAGTTACTCGACGTGGGGGAATGAAAAACTGTTTTTT
CASSYSTWGNEKLFF
>NA|TRBV19|NA|TRBJ1-4
TGTGCCAGTAGTCGGGTAAATCCAGCTAATGAAAAACTGTTTTTT
CASSRVNPANEKLFF
>NA|TRBV30|NA|TRBJ2-7
TGTGCCTGGAGTGTTGCCTCTCGAGAGCAGTACTTC
CAWSVASREQYF
>TRBD1|TRBV5-1|NA|TRBJ1-4
TGCGCCAGCAGCTCGACAGGGGGCAGTGAAAAACTGTTTTTT
CASSSTGGSEKLFF
>TRBD1|TRBV11-2|NA|TRBJ2-7
TGTGCCAGCAGCTTCCCCTCCCGGGACAGGGGTGTCTACGAGCAGTACTTC
CASSFPSRDRGVYEQYF
>NA|TRBV7-2|NA|TRBJ1-5
TGTGCCAGCAGCTTAGGTGCCGGGGGCGGGGGCAATCAGCCCCAGCATTTT
CASSLGAGGGGNQPQHF
>NA|TRBV18|NA|TRBJ1-3
TGTGCCAGCTCACCAAAGGCAGACCCTGGAAACACCATATATTTT
CASSPKADPGNTIYF
>NA|TRBV7-2|NA|TRBJ2-7
TGTGCCAGCAGATTTACGGGGGCCTACGAGCAGTACTTC
CASRFTGAYEQYF
>NA|TRBV23-1|NA|TRBJ2-7
TGCGCCAGCAGCGAGCCGTCAGGAACCCTATCGCACGAGCAGTACTTC
CASSEPSGTLSHEQYF
>TRBD1|TRBV5-6|NA|TRBJ1-6
TGTGCCAGCAGCTTGGATGGACAGGGTGTCGCACCCCTCCACTTT
CASSLDGQGVAPLHF
>NA|TRBV28|NA|TRBJ1-6
TGTGCCAGCAGTTTTAACGAGGCTTCACCCCTCCACTTT
CASSFNEASPLHF
>NA|TRBV27|NA|TRBJ1-2
TGTGCCAGCAGTTTAAGGCAGGGTAATGGCTACACCTTC
CASSLRQGNGYTF
>NA|TRBV10-3|NA|TRBJ2-3
TGTGGCGGGCGAGCTGAGGGGGGAGATACGCAGTATTTT
CGGRAEGGDTQYF
>NA|TRBV27|NA|TRBJ1-3
TGTGCCAGCAGATCAGGGGCCTCTGGAAACACCATATATTTT
CASRSGASGNTIYF
>TRBD2|TRBV4-3|NA|TRBJ2-1
TGCGCCAGCAGCCAAAATCTAGCGGGCGAGCAGTTCTTC
CASSQNLAGEQFF
>NA|TRBV12-5|NA|TRBJ2-1
TGTGCTAGTGGTCTCCATGACCTGAGAGATGAGCAGTTCTTC
CASGLHDLRDEQFF
>NA|TRBV6-6|NA|TRBJ2-7
TGTGCCAGCAGCATACAGGGCTACGAGCAGTACTTC
CASSIQGYEQYF
>NA|TRBV14|NA|TRBJ1-6
TGTGCCAGCAACCAGGGGATCCATAATTCACCCCTCCACTTT
CASNQGIHNSPLHF
>TRBD1|TRBV10-2|NA|TRBJ1-2
TGCGCCAGCGGAAGGACAGGGTTAGGAGATGGCTACACCTTC
CASGRTGLGDGYTF
>NA|TRBV15|NA|TRBJ2-7
TGTGCCACCAGCAGAGCCGGGACATCAGCCTACGAGCAGTACTTC
CATSRAGTSAYEQYF
>NA|TRBV14|once|TRBJ2-7
TGTGCCAGCAGCCAAGATACTTTCAGCAGGAGCTCCTACGAGCAGTACTTC
CASSQDTFSRSSYEQYF
>NA|TRBV28|NA|TRBJ2-7
TGTGCCAGCAGTTACCCGGACAGAACCTACGAGCAGTACTTC
CASSYPDRTYEQYF
>NA|TRBV4-3|NA|TRBJ2-2
TGCGCCAGCAGCCAAGATCTTTTTGGAGCTACCGGGGGGGAGCTGTTTTTT
CASSQDLFGATGGELFF
>NA|TRBV2|NA|TRBJ1-4
TGTGCCAGCCTAAAGGAGGAGGAGAATGAAAAACTGTTTTTT
CASLKEEENEKLFF
>TRBD2|TRBV6-5|once|TRBJ2-1
TGTGCCAGCAGTTCGGGAGGGGACGACAACAATGAGCAGTTCTTC
CASSSGGDDNNEQFF
>NA|TRBV7-2|NA|TRBJ1-2
TGTGCCAGCAGCTTAGACGGCCTGGGTGGCTACACCTTC
CASSLDGLGGYTF
>NA|TRBV7-8|NA|TRBJ2-5
TGTGCCAGCAGCTTAGGCGGTGAAGAGACCCAGTACTTC
CASSLGGEETQYF
>NA|TRBV28|NA|TRBJ2-7
TGTGCCAGCAGTTTAGCCCGCCGCAGGGGAGGGTACGAGCAGTACTTC
CASSLARRRGGYEQYF
>NA|TRBV5-4|NA|TRBJ2-3
TGTGCCAGCAGCAACGACACCACAGATACGCAGTATTTT
CASSNDTTDTQYF
>NA|TRBV4-3|NA|TRBJ2-2
TGCGCCAGCAGCCAAGAAACGGGGACATCCGGGGAGCTGTTTTTT
CASSQETGTSGELFF
>NA|TRBV15|few|TRBJ1-6
TGTGCCACCAGCAGAGATGTGGGACACGGATCACCCCTCCACTTT
CATSRDVGHGSPLHF
>NA|TRBV5-4|NA|TRBJ2-2
TGTGCCAGCAGCTTGGGGGGGAGTTCCACCGGGGAGCTGTTTTTT
CASSLGGSSTGELFF
>NA|TRBV18|NA|TRBJ1-5
TGTGCCAGCTCACCGGGGGGGAATAGCAATCAGCCCCAGCATTTT
CASSPGGNSNQPQHF
>NA|TRBV27|NA|TRBJ1-2
TGTGCCAGCAGGACCCGTGGGGGGTCCGTCGGCTATGGCTACACCTTC
CASRTRGGSVGYGYTF
>NA|TRBV11-2|NA|TRBJ1-1
TGTGCCAGCAGCCAGAGTGGGACTGAAGCTTTCTTT
CASSQSGTEAFF
>TRBD2|TRBV7-9|NA|TRBJ2-2
TGTGCCAGCAGCTCCCTAATCGGGGAGGGCACCGGGGAGCTGTTTTTT
CASSSLIGEGTGELFF
>TRBD1|TRBV7-2|NA|TRBJ2-1
TGTGCCAGCAGTTTCTCCGGGACAGGGGGCAATGAGCAGTTCTTC
CASSFSGTGGNEQFF
>TRBD1|TRBV10-3|NA|TRBJ2-2
TGTGCCATCAATCCGACAGGGCGTAACACCGGGGAGCTGTTTTTT
CAINPTGRNTGELFF
>TRBD1|TRBV29-1|NA|TRBJ2-3
TGCAGCGTTGAAGATGGGGACAGGTGGGATACGCAGTATTTT
CSVEDGDRWDTQYF
>NA|TRBV19|NA|TRBJ1-4
TGTGCTAGGTGGGGGTTGACAACTAATGAAAAACTGTTTTTT
CARWGLTTNEKLFF
>NA|TRBV27|NA|TRBJ1-3
TGTGCCAGCAGTGCAACAGGCACAGACACCATATATTTT
CASSATGTDTIYF
>NA|TRBV6-1|NA|TRBJ2-7
TGTGCCAGCATGGCCGAGGACAGATCTTACGAGCAGTACTTC
CASMAEDRSYEQYF